This TCR beta chain is from a study of cytomegalovirus exposure and HLA in healthy donors. Findings and limits, study-wide: A later analysis linked a missense variant in DCLRE1C to the trimming of TCR beta V and J genes. No immune exposure information besides CMV serostatus was available. In a later analysis, specific HLA alleles were associated with 15,000 to 20,000 TCR beta sequences at a 0.05 false discovery rate.

The J segment lost 4 bases and the V segment lost 5 bases, leaving 5 bases of the junction unmatched. The CDR3 consists of 15 residues. Germline loops: CDR1 SGHTA, CDR2 FQGTGA. PCR involved 60 Vbeta and 13 Jbeta primers. The protocol was immunoSEQ multiplex PCR, while the TCRdb copy is restricted to in-frame clones and leaves out a portion. Of roughly 150,000 clones detected, 75% appear once; the ten largest clones hold almost 3%. With respect to this clone: Its antigen is still unknown.

The chain carries TRBV7-3 and TRBJ1-2, with 12 bases lining up with TRBD1. This receptor was obtained from a woman aged 45-65 years in good health and CMV-seropositive. The sample comprised PBMCs. CDR3 nucleotides: TGTGCCAGCAGCCCGGGGGACAGGGGGCCCTATGGCTACACCTTC. Translated, it gives CASSPGDRGPYGYTF.